This T cell receptor beta chain comes out of a study of PD-1 blockade in classical Hodgkin lymphoma. Regarding the study as a whole: Diversity in CD4+ TCRs, unlike that measured in CD8+ TCRs, had risen significantly by C4D1.

The table came from immunoSEQ multiplex PCR; TCRdb's copy has only in-frame clones and leaves some out. The data hold over 80,000 clones, with more than 70% observed a single time. Comments on this clone: Its antigen remains unidentified.

This CDR3 is built from 16 residues. J gave up 7 bases and V 2 bases, and 8 bases lay outside the gene matches. In germline, CDR1 is MNHNY, CDR2 SVGAGI (reference sequence). Noted time point: cycle 4 day 1 (C4D1), after more than five weeks of nivolumab. Every patient relapsed after autologous stem cell transplantation, and brentuximab vedotin exposure varied. The chain links TRBV6-6 to TRBJ1-6; 7 positions agree with TRBD1. The sample in question was peripheral blood mononuclear cells (PBMCs), obtained before the fourth cycle of nivolumab. The sequence came from a human donor with classical Hodgkin lymphoma. CDR3 region: CASSYTNPGQNSPLHF. CDR3 in DNA: TGTGCCAGCAGTTACACTAATCCGGGACAGAATTCACCCCTCCACTTT.